The 19 T cell receptor beta chains listed next were all sequenced from one sample in a study of T cell responses to AZD1222 COVID-19 vaccine. The protocol was immunoSEQ multiplex PCR, while the TCRdb copy is restricted to in-frame clones and leaves out a portion. Seen here are some 110,000 clones, roughly 93% observed once, and the top ten hold over 1.5%. The sequences come from peripheral blood, collected on day 0 of AZD1222 vaccination. All receptors come from an adult in good health.

The chain is built from TRBV4-1 and TRBJ1-2, with TRBD1 as a possible D gene (6 bases). This CDR3 region has 16 residues. Germline CDR1 and CDR2: MGHRA and YSYEKL. Trimming left V 1 base short and J 7 bases short, with 19 bases between. CDR3 in DNA: TGCGCCAGCAGCCAAGTTTCAGGGGTGAGCATCTCTGGCTACACCTTC. Protein: CASSQVSGVSISGYTF.

This sequence joins TRBV7-2 and TRBJ1-1; D is unclear. This CDR3 contains 14 residues. Germline assignment: CDR1 SGHTA and CDR2 FQGNSA. Trimming shortened V by 5 bases and J by 3 bases, and 13 bases separated the two germline ends. CDR3 region: CASSIQAWDTEAFF. In DNA, the CDR3 is TGTGCCAGCAGCATCCAGGCCTGGGACACTGAAGCTTTCTTT. Full variable domain (outside the CDR3, taken from reference TRBV7-2 and TRBJ1-1): GAGVSQSPSNKVTEKGKDVELRCDPISGHTALYWYRQSLGQGLEFLIYFQGNSAPDKSGLPSDRFSAERTGGSVSTLTIQRTQQEDSAVYLCASSIQAWDTEAFFGQGTRLTVV.

J is TRBJ1-4 and V is TRBV4-1; D is unclear. With 1 base removed from V and 8 bases from J, the gap between germline ends came to 17 bases. In germline, CDR1 is MGHRA, CDR2 YSYEKL. The CDR3 totals 16 residues. CDR3 DNA: TGCGCCAGCAGCCAAGGAATTGGTAACCTCAAGGAAAAACTGTTTTTT. Translating gives CASSQGIGNLKEKLFF.

V usage is TRBV24-1 and J usage is TRBJ1-2, with TRBD1 matching 7 bases. The junction had 5 bases not matched to a gene; V was cut back by 4 bases and J by 7 bases. CDR3 size: 13 residues. CDR1 and CDR2 (germline): KGHDR, SFDVKD. The CDR3 DNA sequence: TGTGCCACCAGTGAGGAGGGGGCAGGTGGCTACACCTTC. It specifies CATSEEGAGGYTF.

This rearrangement joins TRBV11-2 to TRBJ1-1; the match to TRBD1 covers 7 bases. The J segment lost 3 bases and the V segment lost 2 bases, leaving 6 bases of the junction unmatched. From germline, CDR1 is SGHAT and CDR2 FQNNGV. The CDR3 extends over 15 amino acids. In nucleotides, the CDR3 is TGTGCCAGCAGCTTATCAAGGGACAGATACACTGAAGCTTTCTTT. This gives the protein CASSLSRDRYTEAFF.

The count of this clone is one. The chain links TRBV5-8 to TRBJ1-2; no definite D call. The ends were cut back, 2 bases at V and 3 bases at J, with 8 bases in the middle. The CDR3 length is 13 residues. The germline V gene encodes CDR1 SGHTS and CDR2 YDEGEE. The CDR3 reads CASSFTRDYGYTF. CDR3 DNA: TGTGCCAGCAGCTTTACCCGGGACTATGGCTACACCTTC. The entire variable domain, with the rest obtained from reference TRBV5-8 and TRBJ1-2, is as follows: EAGVTQSPTHLIKTRGQQATLRCSPISGHTSVYWYQQALGLGLQFLLWYDEGEERNRGNFPPRFSGRQFPNYSSELNVNALELEDSALYLCASSFTRDYGYTFGSGTRLTVV.

This chain connects TRBV28 to TRBJ2-7; no definite D call. This CDR3 comprises 12 residues. Germline-derived CDR1 and CDR2 are MDHEN and SYDVKM. V dropped 7 bases and J dropped 9 bases, with 16 bases sitting between them. CDR3 amino acids: CASTPPRGRQYF. CDR3 nucleotides: TGTGCCAGCACCCCCCCCCGAGGACGGCAGTACTTC.

This chain uses TRBV6-6 with TRBJ1-6, with TRBD1 as a possible D gene (5 bases). This CDR3 spans 24 amino acids. V lost 5 bases and J lost 0, with 35 bases in between. CDR1 and CDR2 from the germline V gene are MNHNY and SVGAGI (reference sequence). The CDR3 here is CASSPPWAPTTDSPSFSYNSPLHF. The CDR3 DNA follows: TGTGCCAGCAGTCCCCCGTGGGCCCCAACGACTGACAGTCCTTCTTTCTCCTATAATTCACCCCTCCACTTT.

This rearrangement joins TRBV6-1 to TRBJ1-5; D unclear. Germline CDR1 reads MNHNS; CDR2 reads SASEGT. V was trimmed by 4 bases and J by 0 bases, leaving 13 bases between them. There are 16 residues in the CDR3. The CDR3 DNA follows: TGTGCCAGCAGTGTAAACCCGGCGCATAGCAATCAGCCCCAGCATTTT. Protein product: CASSVNPAHSNQPQHF.

The V and J genes are TRBV7-9 and TRBJ1-1, with D possibly TRBD1 on 6 matching bases. Looked up from germline, CDR1 is SEHNR and CDR2 is FQNEAQ (reference sequence). This CDR3 comprises 15 residues. Between the trimmed V and J ends, which lost 5 bases and 3 bases, there was a span of 16 bases. The CDR3 here is CASSAIRGLYTEAFF. CDR3 in DNA: TGTGCCAGCAGCGCTATACGGGGGCTCTACACTGAAGCTTTCTTT. Complete variable domain (other parts from reference TRBV7-9 and TRBJ1-1): DTGVSQNPRHKITKRGQNVTFRCDPISEHNRLYWYRQTLGQGPEFLTYFQNEAQLEKSRLLSDRFSAERPKGSFSTLEIQRTEQGDSAMYLCASSAIRGLYTEAFFGQGTRLTVV.

Concerning this clone: The same CDR3 is also encoded by other DNA sequences in this sample. V is TRBV18 and J is TRBJ1-5, with a tentative D call TRBD1 (6 bases). CDR3 size: 14 residues. Looked up from germline, CDR1 is KGHSH and CDR2 is LQKENI. V was cut by 3 bases and J by 2 bases, with 8 bases left in between. CDR3 DNA sequence: TGTGCCAGCTCACCGGGGGGCGGCAATCAGCCCCAGCATTTT. Translated, it gives CASSPGGGNQPQHF.

CDR3 DNA: TGTGCCACCAGTGATACGAGGGGTGACTATGGCTACACCTTC. Its protein is CATSDTRGDYGYTF. The chain recombines TRBV24-1 with TRBJ1-2; possibly TRBD1 for D (5 bases). Germline V gene sequence: CDR1 KGHDR, CDR2 SFDVKD. With 3 bases removed from V and 3 bases from J, the gap between germline ends came to 10 bases. The CDR3 is made up of 14 amino acids.

The rearrangement links TRBV18 to TRBJ2-7; 7 nucleotides align to TRBD2. From germline, CDR1 is KGHSH and CDR2 LQKENI. The CDR3 covers 15 residues. V shed 4 bases and J 7 bases; nucleotides not matched to a gene: 13. The CDR3 DNA sequence: TGTGCCAGCTCACGGTTGGCGGGAGAATTATGGGAGCAGTACGTC. Translation: CASSRLAGELWEQYV.

The chain couples TRBV2 to TRBJ1-3; possibly TRBD1 for D (5 bases). The CDR3 consists of 14 residues. The ends were cut back, 2 bases at V and 2 bases at J, with 7 bases in the middle. CDR1 is SNHLY and CDR2 is FYNNEI in the germline V gene. Here the CDR3 reads CASSEPRAGNTIYF. The CDR3 DNA reads as TGTGCCAGCAGTGAACCCAGGGCTGGAAACACCATATATTTT.

The chain has TRBV15 and TRBJ1-1; D is unresolved. Between the trimmed V and J ends, which lost 1 base and 6 bases, there was a span of 12 bases. CDR3 size: 14 residues. The germline V gene has CDR1 LNHNV and CDR2 YYDKDF (reference sequence). This chain's CDR3 is CATSRGSGISEAFF. Written as DNA, the CDR3 is TGTGCCACCAGCAGAGGATCTGGGATCTCTGAAGCTTTCTTT. Together with reference TRBV15 and TRBJ1-1, the CDR3 gives the full variable domain: DAMVIQNPRYQVTQFGKPVTLSCSQTLNHNVMYWYQQKSSQAPKLLFHYYDKDFNNEADTPDNFQSRRPNTSFCFLDIRSPGLGDTAMYLCATSRGSGISEAFFGQGTRLTVV.

The CDR3 loop is CASSIGDRGFADTQYF. DNA for the CDR3: TGTGCCAGTAGTATAGGGGACAGGGGGTTCGCAGATACGCAGTATTTT. This rearrangement joins TRBV19 to TRBJ2-3, with 11 bases matching TRBD1. Germline V gene lookup returns CDR1 LNHDA and CDR2 SQIVND (reference sequence). The length of the CDR3 is 16 residues. V dropped 1 base and J dropped 4; count of bases not matched to a gene: 4.

This rearrangement joins TRBV5-6 to TRBJ2-7, with D possibly being TRBD1 or TRBD2 (5 bases each). From germline, CDR1 is SGHDT and CDR2 YYEEEE. The ends were cut back, 4 bases at V and 3 bases at J, with 14 bases in the middle. The CDR3 is made up of 14 amino acids. CDR3 residues: CASSPVGVLYEQYV. CDR3 nucleotides: TGTGCCAGCAGCCCGGTGGGGGTCCTCTACGAGCAGTACGTC.

This clone counts as medium-sized. The chain is built from TRBV6-1 and TRBJ1-1; no definite D call. The CDR3 loop spans 15 amino acids. Germline-derived CDR1 and CDR2 are MNHNS and SASEGT. With 2 bases removed from V and 4 bases from J, the gap between germline ends came to 14 bases. CDR3 coding DNA: TGTGCCAGCAGTGAATGGACGCCGGGGAGCACTGAAGCTTTCTTT. It is translated as CASSEWTPGSTEAFF.

CDR3 nucleotides: TGTGCCATCAGTGATATAGGGGGCAATCAGCCCCAGCATTTT. Translated: CAISDIGGNQPQHF. The chain joins TRBV10-3 to TRBJ1-5, with D tentatively TRBD1 (5 bases). Deletions cut 3 bases from V and 2 bases from J, with 8 bases between. Germline CDR1 and CDR2: ENHRY and SYGVKD. CDR3 length equals 14 residues.